The sequence of this T cell receptor (beta chain) was determined in a study of graft-versus-host responses after intestinal transplantation. Study at large: Transplant recipients had multivisceral, liver-intestinal, or isolated intestinal grafts. Recipients across the board were started on anti-thymocyte globulin induction, then kept on tacrolimus and steroids for two to four years.

Roughly 200,000 CFSE-labeled responder cells were plated with roughly 200,000 irradiated, violet-dye-labeled stimulator cells. Measured with immunoSEQ multiplex PCR; TCRdb has only the in-frame clones, and not every one. Of about 18,000 clones listed, roughly 37% are singletons. Material: alloreactive CD4+ T cells from a mixed lymphocyte reaction culture, obtained before intestinal transplant. The subset: CFSE-low proliferating T cells sorted from approximately six-day pre-transplant mixed lymphocyte reaction (GvH or HvG direction). The TCR was taken from a human patient who received an intestinal transplant.

The CDR3 sequence is CAATFGRSRDGYTF. The CDR3 DNA reads as TGTGCCGCCACCTTCGGACGGAGCCGGGATGGCTACACCTTC. The chain has TRBV28 and TRBJ1-2, with unresolved D. V lost 11 bases to trimming and J lost 6 bases, with 22 bases between them. The CDR3 covers 14 residues. Germline V CDR1 and CDR2: MDHEN, SYDVKM.